The text below deals with one T cell receptor beta chain. This sample was taken from a study of blood T cell repertoires in COVID-19. About the study: The samples span acute and convalescent COVID-19 from the United States, Italy and Spain. T cells, B-cell-depleted T cells, or PBMCs provided the cDNA or gDNA that served as material.

The repertoire was sequenced with immunoSEQ multiplex PCR; TCRdb's copy has only in-frame clones and lacks some. The table shows under 35,000 clones, with roughly nine tenths occurring only once. The V and J ends lost 7 bases and 5 bases respectively, with 17 bases between them. In germline, CDR1 is MNHEY, CDR2 SVGAGI. This CDR3 is built from 14 residues. Sequenced sample: peripheral blood. The source is a human donor in a cohort sampled during active COVID-19. The rearrangement links TRBV6-5 to TRBJ1-2; the D gene is possibly TRBD1 (6 bases). In DNA form, the CDR3 reads TGTGCCAGCACCCAAAGGGGGACACCGTATGGCTACACCTTC. Translation: CASTQRGTPYGYTF.